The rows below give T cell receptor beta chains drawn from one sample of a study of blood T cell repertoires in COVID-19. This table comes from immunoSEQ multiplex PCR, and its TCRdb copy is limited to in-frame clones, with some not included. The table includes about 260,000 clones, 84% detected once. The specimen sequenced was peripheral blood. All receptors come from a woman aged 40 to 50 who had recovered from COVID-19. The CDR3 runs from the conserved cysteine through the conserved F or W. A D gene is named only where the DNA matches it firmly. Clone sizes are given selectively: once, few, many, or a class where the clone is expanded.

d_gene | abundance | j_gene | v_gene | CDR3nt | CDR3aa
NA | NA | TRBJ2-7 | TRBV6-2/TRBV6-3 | TGTGCCAGCAGTTACAGCCAGGGTTACGAGCAGTACTTC | CASSYSQGYEQYF
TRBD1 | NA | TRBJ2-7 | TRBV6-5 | TGTGCCAGCACATCCGGGACAGGGCCTCCCGAGCAGTACTTC | CASTSGTGPPEQYF
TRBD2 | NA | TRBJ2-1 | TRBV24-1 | TGTGCCACCAGTGATTTGGGGGCGCGGGAGGGTTACAATGAGCAGTTCTTC | CATSDLGAREGYNEQFF
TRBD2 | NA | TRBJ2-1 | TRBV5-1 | TGCGCCAGCAGCTTGGCCGCTAGCGGGGGACTCTCCTACAATGAGCAGTTCTTC | CASSLAASGGLSYNEQFF
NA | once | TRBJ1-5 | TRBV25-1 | TGTGCCAGCGCCGGGGGACGCGGTCAGCCCCAGCATTTT | CASAGGRGQPQHF
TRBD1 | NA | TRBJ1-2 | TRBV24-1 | TGTGCCATCTGGGACAGGTACTATGGCTACACCTTC | CAIWDRYYGYTF
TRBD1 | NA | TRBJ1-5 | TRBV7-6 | TGTGCCAGCAGCTTGGGGACAGGGGCCAATCAGCCCCAGCATTTT | CASSLGTGANQPQHF
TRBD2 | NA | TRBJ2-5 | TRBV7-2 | TGTGCCAGCAGCTTAGAAGGAGCGGGGGGGCAAGAGACCCAGTACTTC | CASSLEGAGGQETQYF
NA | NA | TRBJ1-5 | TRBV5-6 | TGTGCCAGCAGCTTGGGCGATGGCAATCAGCCCCAGCATTTT | CASSLGDGNQPQHF
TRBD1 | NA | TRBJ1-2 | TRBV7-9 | TGTGCCAGCAGCCTAGGGAGACAGGGGAGGCATGGCTACACCTTC | CASSLGRQGRHGYTF
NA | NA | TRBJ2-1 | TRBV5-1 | TGCGCCAGCAGCTACCTAGGCGGGGAGTCCTACAATGAGCAGTTCTTC | CASSYLGGESYNEQFF
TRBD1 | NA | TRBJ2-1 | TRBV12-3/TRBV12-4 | TGTGCCAGCAGCAAGGACAGGGTAAATGAGCAGTTCTTC | CASSKDRVNEQFF
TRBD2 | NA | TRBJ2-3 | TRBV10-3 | TGTGCCATCAAGCCGACTAGCGGGGGGGCCGGAGATACGCAGTATTTT | CAIKPTSGGAGDTQYF
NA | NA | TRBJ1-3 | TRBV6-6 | TGTGCCAGCAGAAAACAGGGCAACACCATATATTTT | CASRKQGNTIYF
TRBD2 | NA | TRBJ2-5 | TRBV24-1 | TGTGCCACCAGTGACCCGGGGGGAGCCCAAGAGACCCAGTACTTC | CATSDPGGAQETQYF
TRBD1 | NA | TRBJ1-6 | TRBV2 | TGTGCCAGCGGCAGGGGGTCTACACCCCTCCACTTT | CASGRGSTPLHF
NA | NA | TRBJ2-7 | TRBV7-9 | TGTGCCAGCAGCTATCCAGGGGCCTCCTCCTACGAGCAGTACTTC | CASSYPGASSYEQYF
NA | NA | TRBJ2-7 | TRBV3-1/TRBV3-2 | TGTGCCAGCAGCCATAGGACACGTACTTACGAGCAGTACTTC | CASSHRTRTYEQYF
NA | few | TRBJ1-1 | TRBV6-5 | TGTGCCAGCAGCCCGACAGTAAACACTGAAGCTTTCTTT | CASSPTVNTEAFF
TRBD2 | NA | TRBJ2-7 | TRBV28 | TGTGCCAGCAGTTTAACTGGGACTAGCGGCTCCTACGAGCAGTACTTC | CASSLTGTSGSYEQYF
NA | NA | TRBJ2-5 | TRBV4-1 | TGCGCCAGCAGCCGCGGGACAGTGCGGCAGGAAGAGACCCAGTACTTC | CASSRGTVRQEETQYF
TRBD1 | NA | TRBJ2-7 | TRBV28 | TGTGCCAGCAGAACGGACAGGGGGCTGTACGAGCAGTACTTC | CASRTDRGLYEQYF
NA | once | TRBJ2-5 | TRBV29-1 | TGCAGCGTTGAGTTTACAGACCAAGAGACCCAGTACTTC | CSVEFTDQETQYF
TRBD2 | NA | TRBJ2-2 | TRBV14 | TGTGCCAGCAGCCGGGCGGGACTAGCCTTCACCGGGGAGCTGTTTTTT | CASSRAGLAFTGELFF
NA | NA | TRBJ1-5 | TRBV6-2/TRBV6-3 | TGTGCCAGCAGTTACTCTCAGGGTAGGGGTCAGCCCCAGCATTTT | CASSYSQGRGQPQHF
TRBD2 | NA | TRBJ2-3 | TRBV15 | TGTGCCACCAGCAGAGATTTTTTTGATTTGGCTAGCGGGGGCCGCACAGATACGCAGTATTTT | CATSRDFFDLASGGRTDTQYF
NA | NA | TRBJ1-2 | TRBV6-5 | TGTGCCAGCAAACTCTCCCGGGATGGTGGCTACACCTTC | CASKLSRDGGYTF
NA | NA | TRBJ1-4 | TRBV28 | TGTGCCAGCAGTTTACCGGGACTCGGAGGGAGTGAAAAACTGTTTTTT | CASSLPGLGGSEKLFF
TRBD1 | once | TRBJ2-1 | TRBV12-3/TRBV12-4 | TGTGCCAGCAGAAAGGGACAGGCGGGTGAGCAGTTCTTC | CASRKGQAGEQFF
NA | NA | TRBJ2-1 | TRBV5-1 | TGCGCCAGCAGCTTTGGACAAGCGGGCGCCTACAATGAGCAGTTCTTC | CASSFGQAGAYNEQFF
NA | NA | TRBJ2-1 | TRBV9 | TGTGCCAGCAGCGTAGGGAACAGGGAATTGAATGAGCAGTTCTTC | CASSVGNRELNEQFF
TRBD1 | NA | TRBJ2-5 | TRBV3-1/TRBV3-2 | TGTGCCAGCAGACCCCGGGGGACAGGGGCCCTCCAAGAGACCCAGTACTTC | CASRPRGTGALQETQYF
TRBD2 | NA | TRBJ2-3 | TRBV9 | TGTGCCAGCAGCGTATCCGGGGGGGCCTTGATAGATACGCAGTATTTT | CASSVSGGALIDTQYF
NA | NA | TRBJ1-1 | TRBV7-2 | TGTGCCAGCAGCTTAGGCAGGGCGGTAACTGAAGCTTTCTTT | CASSLGRAVTEAFF
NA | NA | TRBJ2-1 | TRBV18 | TGTGCCAGCTCACCGAGACAGAGCCAGCATGAGCAGTTCTTC | CASSPRQSQHEQFF
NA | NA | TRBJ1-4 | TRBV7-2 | TGTGCCAGCAGCTTAGTTCTGACAGCCGGCGAAAAACTGTTTTTT | CASSLVLTAGEKLFF
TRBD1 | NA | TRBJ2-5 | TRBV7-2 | TGTGCCAGCAGCGTACAGGGGGCTCAAGAGACCCAGTACTTC | CASSVQGAQETQYF
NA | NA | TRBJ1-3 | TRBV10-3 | TGTGCCATCAGAGACAGCGTCTCTGGAAACACCATATATTTT | CAIRDSVSGNTIYF
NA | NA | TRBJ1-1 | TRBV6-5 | TGTGCCAGCAGTATGAGGGCTTCGAGCACTGAAGCTTTCTTT | CASSMRASSTEAFF
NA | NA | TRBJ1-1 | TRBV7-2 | TGTGCCAGCAGCTTTGGCAGGGGGAACACTGAAGCTTTCTTT | CASSFGRGNTEAFF
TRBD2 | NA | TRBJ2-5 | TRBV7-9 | TGTGCCAGCAGCTTAACTAGCGGCCAAGAGACCCAGTACTTC | CASSLTSGQETQYF
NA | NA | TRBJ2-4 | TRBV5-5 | TGTGCCAGCAGCTTGCTGGGCAGGGCGGACATTCAGTACTTC | CASSLLGRADIQYF
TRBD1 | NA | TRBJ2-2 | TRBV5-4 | TGTGCCAGCACCAGAGACAGGGCGACCACCGGGGAGCTGTTTTTT | CASTRDRATTGELFF
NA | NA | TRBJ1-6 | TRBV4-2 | TGTGCCAGCAGCCAGAGTTATGGGCGGGGCTCCTATAATTCACCCCTCCACTTT | CASSQSYGRGSYNSPLHF
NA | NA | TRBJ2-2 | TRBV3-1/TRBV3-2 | TGTGCCAGCAGCCAGCCGGGTAACACCGGGGAGCTGTTTTTT | CASSQPGNTGELFF
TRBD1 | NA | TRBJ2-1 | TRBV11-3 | TGTGCCAGCAGCCAAGGACAGGGGGCTAATGAGCAGTTCTTC | CASSQGQGANEQFF
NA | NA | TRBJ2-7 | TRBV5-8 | TGTGCCACTCGACAGTTCTACGAGCAGTACTTC | CATRQFYEQYF
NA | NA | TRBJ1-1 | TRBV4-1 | TGCGCCAGCAGCTATCCAGGACACCAGAACACTGAAGCTTTCTTT | CASSYPGHQNTEAFF
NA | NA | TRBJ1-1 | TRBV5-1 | TGCGCCAGCAGCACGGACAGCCTGAACACTGAAGCTTTCTTT | CASSTDSLNTEAFF
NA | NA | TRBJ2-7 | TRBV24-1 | TGTGCCACCAGTGACTCCTCAGGGGCCTCCTACGAGCAGTACTTC | CATSDSSGASYEQYF
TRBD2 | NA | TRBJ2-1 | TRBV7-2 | TGTGCCAGCAGCTTAGTGCGCGGGGGGGAATTCAATGAGCAGTTCTTC | CASSLVRGGEFNEQFF
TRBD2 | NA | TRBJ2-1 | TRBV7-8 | TGTGCCAGCAGGTGGTCGCGGGGGGGCTTCAATGAGCAGTTCTTC | CASRWSRGGFNEQFF
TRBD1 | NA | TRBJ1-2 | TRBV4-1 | TGCGCCAGCAGCCCTCAGACAGGGGGCTATGGCTACACCTTC | CASSPQTGGYGYTF
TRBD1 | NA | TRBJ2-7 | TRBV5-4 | TGTGCCAGCTTCAAGCAAACAGGGGGCCTCACCTACGAGCAGTACTTC | CASFKQTGGLTYEQYF
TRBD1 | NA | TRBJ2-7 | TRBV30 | TGTGCCTGGAGTCAGACAGGGCGTTCCTACGAGCAGTACTTC | CAWSQTGRSYEQYF